This is a list of T cell receptor beta chains from one sample in a study of T cell changes during pregnancy in multiple sclerosis. Only in-frame clones appear in the TCRdb table, and some are missing; sequencing was by immunoSEQ multiplex PCR. Among about 48,000 clones listed, 85% to 95% were seen once. The sequenced sample was CD4+ T cells from peripheral blood mononuclear cells, obtained in the first trimester of pregnancy. The receptor set was obtained from a female donor with multiple sclerosis, enrolled in a pregnancy study. The CDR3 runs from the conserved cysteine through the conserved F or W. A D gene is named only where the DNA matches it firmly. Expanded clones are given a class, and other clones once, few, many or no size at all.

abundance	v_gene	j_gene	d_gene	CDR3nt	CDR3aa
once	TRBV10-3	TRBJ1-5	.	TGTGCCATCAGCACAGAAAACAATCAGCCCCAGCATTTT	CAISTENNQPQHF
.	TRBV2	TRBJ2-1	TRBD2	TGTGCCAGCAGGCCCGGGACTACTCACAATGAGCAGTTCTTC	CASRPGTTHNEQFF
.	TRBV2	TRBJ1-2	.	TGTGCCAGCACCGTTGGTGGGGCTAGCTATGGCTACACCTTC	CASTVGGASYGYTF
.	TRBV5-6	TRBJ1-2	.	TGTGCCAGCAGCTCGGTTGGGGGGGGCAGGAACTATGGCTACACCTTC	CASSSVGGGRNYGYTF
once	TRBV6-1	TRBJ2-3	TRBD2	TGTGCCAGCAGTGAAACACTAGCGGGGGGCCCCTGGACGCAGTATTTT	CASSETLAGGPWTQYF
.	TRBV10-1	TRBJ1-1	.	TGCGCCAGCAGTGAGTCATCGGTTAGGAACACTGAAGCTTTCTTT	CASSESSVRNTEAFF
.	TRBV18	TRBJ2-1	TRBD2	TGTGCCAGCTCACAGAATAGCGGGGGTTCAGGGTACAATGAGCAGTTCTTC	CASSQNSGGSGYNEQFF
.	TRBV29-1	TRBJ2-3	.	TGCAGCGTCGTCATCGGGACAACCTCGACAGATACGCAGTATTTT	CSVVIGTTSTDTQYF
few	TRBV2	TRBJ1-1	TRBD1	TGTGCCAGCAGAGGGGGGACAGGGAACACTGAAGCTTTCTTT	CASRGGTGNTEAFF
few	TRBV5-1	TRBJ1-1	.	TGCGCCAGCAGCCGAGGTTTCATGAACACTGAAGCTTTCTTT	CASSRGFMNTEAFF
.	TRBV4-1	TRBJ1-1	.	TGCGCCAGCAGCCACAGGGGCAAGGAGGCTGAAGCTTTCTTT	CASSHRGKEAEAFF
.	TRBV19	TRBJ1-2	TRBD1	TGTGCCAGTAGTCCCGGACAGGGCTTCCGTGGCTACACCTTC	CASSPGQGFRGYTF
.	TRBV6-1	TRBJ1-2	.	TGTGCCAGCAGTTCCCGGGAGAAGGTTTATGGCTACACCTTC	CASSSREKVYGYTF
.	TRBV19	TRBJ1-2	.	TGTGCCAGTAGTCCCGCCGACGGGAATGGCTACACCTTC	CASSPADGNGYTF
.	TRBV6-1	TRBJ2-7	TRBD1	TGTGCCAGCATGGGACAGGGGGGAGGTGGGGAGCAGTACTTC	CASMGQGGGGEQYF
.	TRBV5-6	TRBJ1-1	.	TGTGCCAGCAGCTTGGTGGGACAACTCACTGAAGCTTTCTTT	CASSLVGQLTEAFF
.	TRBV7-3	TRBJ2-1	.	TGTGCCAGCAGCCCCAGTTCCGGGAACAATGAGCAGTTCTTC	CASSPSSGNNEQFF